The 27 T cell receptor beta chains given below trace back to one sample, sequenced in a study of blood T cell repertoires in COVID-19. Assay used: immunoSEQ multiplex PCR; TCRdb lists only in-frame clones, some missing. This table holds about 90,000 clones, roughly nine tenths found once. The sequencing input was peripheral blood. These receptors were obtained from a man aged 50 to 60 with acute or convalescent COVID-19.

This chain joins TRBV7-9 and TRBJ2-7, with 12 bases fitting TRBD1. Germline CDR1 reads SEHNR; CDR2 reads FQNEAQ (reference sequence). The CDR3 extends over 15 amino acids. V shed 1 base, J shed 3 bases, and the junction held 1 base outside the gene matches. The CDR3 reads CASSLGDRGLYEQYF. In DNA form, the CDR3 reads TGTGCCAGCAGCTTAGGGGACAGGGGGCTCTACGAGCAGTACTTC.

This clone appeared once. The chain uses TRBV7-9 and TRBJ2-3, with 7 bases fitting TRBD1. Germline lookup yields CDR1 SEHNR and CDR2 FQNEAQ (reference sequence). CDR3 length: 17 residues. Unmatched junction bases numbered 12, after V lost 6 bases and J lost 0 bases. The CDR3 bases are TGTGCCAGCAGTCACTACCGGGACAGAACTAGCACAGATACGCAGTATTTT. It specifies CASSHYRDRTSTDTQYF.

The gene calls are TRBV30 and TRBJ2-3, with D possibly being TRBD2 (6 bases). This CDR3 contains 17 residues. CDR1 GTSNPN and CDR2 SVGIG come from the germline V gene (reference sequence). Trimming stripped 5 bases from V and 3 bases from J, with 24 bases between. The CDR3 DNA reads TGTGCCTGGTCTGTGGCGGGAATAATGAGACGGACAGATACGCAGTATTTT. Its translation: CAWSVAGIMRRTDTQYF.

This chain links TRBV6-5 with TRBJ2-5; possible D gene TRBD1, 6 bases. The germline V gene encodes CDR1 MNHEY and CDR2 SVGAGI. The ends were cut back, 0 bases at V and 1 base at J, with 6 bases in the middle. CDR3 length equals 14 residues. CDR3: CASSYSGAQETQYF. CDR3 coding DNA: TGTGCCAGCAGTTACTCGGGGGCCCAAGAGACCCAGTACTTC.

The chain uses TRBV5-5 and TRBJ1-6; 7 bases align to TRBD1. V dropped 3 bases and J dropped 7; count of bases not matched to a gene: 7. The CDR3 length is 15 residues. Germline V gene lookup returns CDR1 SGHKS and CDR2 YYEKEE (reference sequence). This CDR3 is CASSSWTGSNSPLHF. DNA of the CDR3: TGTGCCAGCAGCTCCTGGACAGGAAGCAATTCACCCCTCCACTTT.

This chain joins TRBV6-5 and TRBJ1-6; 8 bases match TRBD1. Trimming cost V 6 bases and J 10 bases; bases outside gene matches: 5. CDR1 is MNHEY and CDR2 is SVGAGI in the germline V gene. This CDR3 has 13 amino acids. For the CDR3, the DNA is TGTGCCAGCAGGGACAGGGCCTACTCACCCCTCCACTTT. This translates into CASRDRAYSPLHF.

A remark on this clone: The CDR3 does not end in the conserved phenylalanine or tryptophan, so this is likely a read error. The DNA is omitted, as the CDR3 cannot be located on it reliably, and the CDR3 follows TCRdb's listing. V and J are TRBV20-1 and TRBJ2-6; TRBD1 is the table's D call and was not checked against the DNA. Germline V CDR1 and CDR2: DFQATT, SNEGSKA (reference sequence). The CDR3 is 10 amino acids long, termini counted. CDR3 sequence: CSARTLTGPD.

In DNA, the CDR3 is TGTGCCAGCAGAGGGGGAAACCCCTACGAGCAGTACTTC. Encoded protein: CASRGGNPYEQYF. This chain connects TRBV5-6 to TRBJ2-7, with D perhaps matching TRBD1 (6 bases). The length of the CDR3 is 13 residues. Germline CDR1 and CDR2: SGHDT and YYEEEE. Between the trimmed V and J ends, which lost 5 bases and 2 bases, there was a span of 11 bases.

The chain links TRBV7-2 to TRBJ2-5; D is undetermined. Germline CDR1 reads SGHTA; CDR2 reads FQGNSA. Trimming shortened V by 5 bases and J by 2 bases, and 15 bases separated the two germline ends. The CDR3 runs 15 residues. CDR3 sequence reads: CASSPKSGPQETQYF. Written as DNA, the CDR3 is TGTGCCAGCAGCCCGAAATCGGGTCCACAAGAGACCCAGTACTTC.

This clone was observed a single time. This chain uses TRBV19 with TRBJ2-7; 7 bases are a match to TRBD1. CDR1 is LNHDA and CDR2 is SQIVND in the germline V gene (reference sequence). This CDR3 region has 14 residues. Unmatched junction bases numbered 13, after V lost 6 bases and J lost 8 bases. The CDR3 DNA is TGTGCCAGTAGGACAGGGCGAGACGTGGGCAAGCAGTACTTC. It codes for CASRTGRDVGKQYF.

This clone appeared a single time. The rearrangement uses TRBV5-1 and TRBJ2-2; 10 positions agree with TRBD2. V gave up 4 bases and J gave up 0 bases; unmatched junction bases: 3. The CDR3 consists of 16 residues. From germline, CDR1 is SGHRS and CDR2 YFSETQ. The CDR3: CASSTTSGANTGELFF. CDR3 coding DNA: TGCGCCAGCAGCACCACTAGCGGGGCGAACACCGGGGAGCTGTTTTTT.

The chain employs TRBV9 and TRBJ2-1, with TRBD2 identical over 11 bases. CDR1 is SGDLS, CDR2 YYNGEE, per germline. Germline trimming cut 3 bases from V and 2 bases from J; bases unmatched to any gene: 1. The CDR3 sequence is 15 residues long. The CDR3 sequence: CASSELAGAYNEQFF. The CDR3 DNA is TGTGCCAGCAGCGAACTAGCGGGAGCCTACAATGAGCAGTTCTTC.

CDR3 DNA sequence: TGTGCCAGTAGTACGGGACTAGCTTACGAGCAGTACTTC. This sequence encodes CASSTGLAYEQYF. The chain recombines TRBV19 with TRBJ2-7, with TRBD2 matching over 9 bases. This CDR3 region has 13 residues. Germline loops: CDR1 LNHDA, CDR2 SQIVND (reference sequence). The V and J ends lost 4 bases and 4 bases, in that order; junction bases with no gene match: 2.

This rearrangement joins TRBV14 to TRBJ2-5, with D maybe TRBD2 (5 bases). The CDR3 runs 16 residues. Germline loops: CDR1 SGHDN, CDR2 FVKESK. Trimming took off 5 bases at V and 1 base at J, with 17 bases between the two ends. CDR3 amino acids: CASSGRGMGVQETQYF. The DNA for the CDR3 is TGTGCCAGCAGCGGCCGGGGAATGGGCGTCCAAGAGACCCAGTACTTC.

CDR3 amino acids: CASSRRGMDEKLFF. DNA of the CDR3: TGCGCCAGCAGCCGCAGGGGGATGGACGAAAAACTGTTTTTT. The chain links TRBV5-1 to TRBJ1-4, with 7 nucleotides matching TRBD1. V was clipped by 4 bases and J by 8 bases; unmatched bases: 8. The CDR3 extends over 14 amino acids. Germline V gene data show CDR1 as SGHRS and CDR2 as YFSETQ.

V gene TRBV12-3 or TRBV12-4 combines with J gene TRBJ1-5; possibly TRBD1 for D (5 bases). Trimming stripped 4 bases from V and 9 bases from J, with 10 bases between. The length of the CDR3 is 12 residues. CDR3 protein: CASSSLGRPQHF. The CDR3 nucleotides are TGTGCCAGCAGTTCCTTGGGGCGGCCCCAGCATTTT.

This clone appeared many times. The chain uses TRBV2 and TRBJ1-5; tentative D call: TRBD1 (6 bases). Germline lookup yields CDR1 SNHLY and CDR2 FYNNEI. The germline V and J ends were trimmed by 4 bases and 3 bases, with 10 bases remaining between them. The CDR3 covers 14 residues. The CDR3 region is CASSVSGDNQPQHF. The DNA for the CDR3 is TGTGCCAGCAGTGTATCAGGGGACAATCAGCCCCAGCATTTT.

About this clone: Its ends do not fully match the called genes, so a read error is possible. The V call is TRBV11-2, the J call TRBJ2-3, with 8 positions matching TRBD1. The CDR3 totals 12 residues. CDR1 is SGHAT and CDR2 is FQNNGV in the germline V gene. The CDR3 bases are TGTGCCAGCAGCTTAGGGACAGGGATCAGATCCTTT. Its translation is CASSLGTGIRSF.

This rearrangement joins TRBV15 to TRBJ2-5; D uncertain. The CDR3 totals 12 residues. Trimming stripped 0 bases from V and 5 bases from J, with 4 bases between. Germline V lookup: CDR1 LNHNV, CDR2 YYDKDF (reference sequence). CDR3 loop: CATSRDSETQYF. The CDR3 bases are TGTGCCACCAGCAGAGATTCGGAGACCCAGTACTTC. The full variable domain, completed using reference TRBV15 and TRBJ2-5, is DAMVIQNPRYQVTQFGKPVTLSCSQTLNHNVMYWYQQKSSQAPKLLFHYYDKDFNNEADTPDNFQSRRPNTSFCFLDIRSPGLGDTAMYLCATSRDSETQYFGPGTRLLVL.

V gene TRBV7-6 combines with J gene TRBJ2-2; no definite D call. Deletions cut 3 bases from V and 4 bases from J, with 12 bases between. Germline V gives CDR1 SGHVS, CDR2 FNYEAQ. This CDR3 is 15 amino acids long. Here the CDR3 reads CASSFPASFTGELFF. The CDR3 DNA sequence: TGTGCCAGCAGCTTTCCAGCGTCATTCACCGGGGAGCTGTTTTTT.

The rearrangement uses TRBV11-3 and TRBJ2-7, with TRBD2 as a possible D gene (6 bases). Trimming left V 5 bases short and J 7 bases short, with 12 bases between. The CDR3 is 12 amino acids. CDR1 is SGHNT, CDR2 YENEEA, per germline. The CDR3 is CASSAGTEEQYF. The CDR3, as DNA: TGTGCCAGCAGCGCCGGGACTGAAGAGCAGTACTTC.

This chain joins TRBV3-1 (or the pseudogene TRBV3-2) and TRBJ1-2; 10 bases fit TRBD1. Germline V gene lookup returns CDR1 LGHDT and CDR2 YNNKEL (reference sequence). The CDR3 extends over 14 amino acids. With V trimmed by 4 bases and J by 6 bases, 5 bases remained unmatched. Here the CDR3 DNA reads TGTGCCAGCAGCCTTAGGGGACAGGGGCATGGCTACACCTTC. Translation gives CASSLRGQGHGYTF.

This clone came up once. This chain connects TRBV7-9 to TRBJ2-1; 7 nucleotides line up with TRBD2. This CDR3 spans 15 amino acids. Per the germline V gene, CDR1 is SEHNR and CDR2 is FQNEAQ (reference sequence). Trimming took 8 bases from V and 9 from J; bases not matched to a gene: 16. For the CDR3, the DNA is TGTGCCAGCTACCCGGTTGGGGCGGGAGAGCGTGAGCAGTTCTTC. This sequence encodes CASYPVGAGEREQFF.

The J gene is TRBJ2-2, the V gene TRBV3-1 (or the pseudogene TRBV3-2); no reliable D call. The CDR3 consists of 13 residues. Germline V gives CDR1 LGHDT, CDR2 YNNKEL (reference sequence). V gave up 7 bases and J gave up 3 bases, with 9 bases separating them. CDR3 loop: CASNLRDTGELFF. The CDR3 nucleotides are TGTGCCAGCAACCTTCGGGACACCGGGGAGCTGTTTTTT.

The chain carries TRBV9 and TRBJ2-7; D might be TRBD2 (5 bases). The CDR3 is 13 amino acids. V was pared by 2 bases and J by 3 bases, with 9 bases between. Looked up from germline, CDR1 is SGDLS and CDR2 is YYNGEE. The CDR3 here is CASSVGVNYEQYF. CDR3 bases: TGTGCCAGCAGCGTCGGGGTGAACTACGAGCAGTACTTC.

This chain links TRBV7-2 with TRBJ1-4, with 7 bases identical to TRBD1. The trim removed 6 bases at V and 4 bases at J, leaving 8 bases unmatched. Germline V gene lookup returns CDR1 SGHTA and CDR2 FQGNSA. CDR3 size: 15 residues. CDR3 sequence reads: CASRTGTVGNEKLFF. CDR3 DNA sequence: TGTGCCAGCAGGACCGGGACAGTCGGTAATGAAAAACTGTTTTTT.

This chain links TRBV7-9 with TRBJ2-3, with 15 positions matching TRBD2. CDR3 length: 16 amino acids. Germline CDR1 is SEHNR and CDR2 is FQNEAQ (reference sequence). With V trimmed by 6 bases and J by 5 bases, 6 bases remained unmatched. Here the CDR3 DNA reads TGTGCCAGCAGTACCGGACTAGCGGGAGGGGAAGATACGCAGTATTTT. As protein: CASSTGLAGGEDTQYF.